These 26 T cell receptor beta chains share one sample of origin, sequenced in a study of blood T cell repertoires in COVID-19. Generated by immunoSEQ multiplex PCR, the TCRdb table keeps only in-frame clones and is missing some. The repertoire consists of about 83,000 clones, with roughly 90% occurring once and the leading ten covering about a sixth. Sequenced sample: peripheral blood. The receptors come from an elderly woman with active or convalescent COVID-19.

V usage is TRBV19 and J usage is TRBJ1-5; 7 nucleotides agree with TRBD1. Per germline, CDR1 LNHDA and CDR2 SQIVND (reference sequence). This CDR3 is built from 14 residues. Germline trimming cut 8 bases from V and 5 bases from J; bases unmatched to any gene: 9. The CDR3 sequence: CASSDRDSDQPQHF. CDR3 nucleotides: TGTGCCAGTTCAGACCGGGACAGCGATCAGCCCCAGCATTTT.

The gene calls are TRBV3-1 (or the pseudogene TRBV3-2) and TRBJ1-2, with D hard to call. Looked up from germline, CDR1 is LGHDT and CDR2 is YNNKEL (reference sequence). This CDR3 has 15 residues. Trimming shortened V by 5 bases and J by 4 bases, and 17 bases separated the two germline ends. The CDR3 DNA follows: TGTGCCAGCAGCGGGATGCCGGGAAGTAGCTATGGCTACACCTTC. Amino acids: CASSGMPGSSYGYTF.

The rearrangement uses TRBV19 and TRBJ2-7, with D possibly being TRBD1 (6 bases). CDR1 is LNHDA and CDR2 is SQIVND in the germline V gene (reference sequence). V shed 4 bases and J shed 1 base, with 14 bases lying between them. CDR3 length: 15 amino acids. The CDR3 nucleotides are TGTGCCAGTAGTACGCGGGCAGGGGTATCCTACGAGCAGTACTTC. Translation: CASSTRAGVSYEQYF.

This chain links TRBV21-1 with TRBJ2-3; the table's D call TRBD2 went unverified against the DNA. TRBV21-1 represents a pseudogene. The CDR3 length is 13 residues. The CDR3 DNA reads as TGTGCCAGTAGACTAGCGGGGGCAGATACGCAGTATTTT. This encodes CASRLAGADTQYF.

V usage is TRBV19 and J usage is TRBJ2-5, with D tentatively TRBD2 (6 bases). CDR3 size: 12 residues. The germline V gene has CDR1 LNHDA and CDR2 SQIVND (reference sequence). CDR3 in amino acids: CASAGNQETQYF. The CDR3 nucleotides read TGTGCAAGTGCGGGGAACCAAGAGACCCAGTACTTC.

The chain employs TRBV28 and TRBJ1-6; the match to TRBD1 covers 9 bases. Germline lookup yields CDR1 MDHEN and CDR2 SYDVKM. Trimming cost V 7 bases and J 13 bases; bases outside gene matches: 11. This CDR3 is 14 amino acids long. DNA of the CDR3: TGTGCCAGCAATTCCGGGACAGGGAGCCCCCCCCTCCACTTT. Its protein product is CASNSGTGSPPLHF.

V usage is TRBV5-6 and J usage is TRBJ1-5, with D hard to call. The CDR3 length is 15 residues. V was trimmed by 2 bases and J by 7 bases, leaving 16 bases between them. Germline CDR1 is SGHDT and CDR2 is YYEEEE. The CDR3: CASSFSGIVIQPQHF. CDR3 nucleotide sequence: TGTGCCAGCAGCTTCTCGGGAATTGTCATCCAGCCCCAGCATTTT.

The rearrangement uses TRBV28 and TRBJ2-5; no clear D. The CDR3 is 15 residues long. V gave up 3 bases and J gave up 0 bases, with 11 bases separating them. Looked up from germline, CDR1 is MDHEN and CDR2 is SYDVKM. CDR3 coding DNA: TGTGCCAGCAGTTTTGGCGGAGAGCACCAAGAGACCCAGTACTTC. This translates into CASSFGGEHQETQYF.

The rearrangement joins TRBV14 to TRBJ2-5, with 7 bases matching TRBD1. Germline V gene lookup returns CDR1 SGHDN and CDR2 FVKESK. V dropped 5 bases and J dropped 5; count of bases not matched to a gene: 11. The CDR3 is 15 residues long. CDR3 DNA sequence: TGTGCCAGCAGCGAAGGGGGCCAGCACACGGAGACCCAGTACTTC. Its translation is CASSEGGQHTETQYF.

The table lists this clone with a count of one. The chain recombines TRBV10-3 with TRBJ2-7; 7 nucleotides align to TRBD1. CDR3 length: 15 residues. Trimming cost V 11 bases and J 2 bases; bases outside gene matches: 15. Per germline, CDR1 ENHRY and CDR2 SYGVKD. In DNA, the CDR3 is TGTGCCTCCTCCGATCGGGACAGAACAACCTACGAGCAGTACTTC. It is translated as CASSDRDRTTYEQYF.

The V gene is TRBV28, the J gene TRBJ1-1; 9 bases line up with TRBD1. Unmatched junction bases numbered 9, after V lost 3 bases and J lost 7 bases. Germline assignment: CDR1 MDHEN and CDR2 SYDVKM. The CDR3 length is 15 residues. The CDR3 DNA reads TGTGCCAGCAGTTTGGGATCTACAGGGGGCGGTGAAGCTTTCTTT. It codes for CASSLGSTGGGEAFF.

The chain joins TRBV5-8 to TRBJ2-7; D is uncertain. This CDR3 has 15 residues. With 1 base removed from V and 0 bases from J, the gap between germline ends came to 11 bases. The germline V gene has CDR1 SGHTS and CDR2 YDEGEE. The CDR3 here is CASSLRRAFSYEQYF. The CDR3 nucleotides read TGTGCCAGCAGCTTGAGGAGAGCCTTCTCCTACGAGCAGTACTTC.

V and J are TRBV6-1 and TRBJ2-5, with a possible D match to TRBD2 (6 bases). CDR3 length equals 15 residues. Germline V gives CDR1 MNHNS, CDR2 SASEGT. Deletions cut 2 bases from V and 1 base from J, with 11 bases between. The CDR3 spells CASSELKRAQETQYF. The CDR3 nucleotides are TGTGCCAGCAGTGAACTCAAGCGGGCCCAAGAGACCCAGTACTTC.

The chain joins TRBV25-1 to TRBJ1-4; weak D call: TRBD1 (5 bases). CDR1 is MGHDK, CDR2 SYGVNS, per germline. The CDR3 has 15 amino acids. Trimming took 4 bases from V and 8 from J, leaving 17 bases between them. CDR3 in amino acids: CASSVTGVLAEKLFF. The CDR3 DNA reads as TGTGCCAGCAGTGTTACAGGTGTTCTGGCGGAAAAACTGTTTTTT.

This clone was counted a single time. This chain uses TRBV28 with TRBJ1-2, with D possibly matching TRBD1 (5 bases). Trimming pared 5 bases from V and 5 bases from J, leaving 21 bases between. Germline V gene sequence: CDR1 MDHEN, CDR2 SYDVKM. The CDR3 totals 16 residues. This CDR3 is CASSPGSGGERYGYTF. As DNA, the CDR3 is TGTGCCAGCAGTCCTGGAAGTGGAGGGGAGAGGTATGGCTACACCTTC.

The chain is built from TRBV7-8 and TRBJ2-2; 10 bases are a match to TRBD1. The junction had 3 bases not matched to a gene; V was cut back by 4 bases and J by 4 bases. CDR1 and CDR2 (germline): SGHVS, FQNEAQ. CDR3 length: 15 residues. In nucleotides, the CDR3 is TGTGCCAGCAGCTCCCGACAGGGGGCCACCGGGGAGCTGTTTTTT. It translates to CASSSRQGATGELFF. The full variable domain, in which reference TRBV7-8 and TRBJ2-2 provide the parts outside the CDR3, is GAGVSQSPRYKVAKRGQDVALRCDPISGHVSLFWYQQALGQGPEFLTYFQNEAQLDKSGLPSDRFFAERPEGSVSTLKIQRTQQEDSAVYLCASSSRQGATGELFFGEGSRLTVL.

This sequence joins TRBV30 and TRBJ1-5; 7 bases are a match to TRBD1. This CDR3 has 15 residues. CDR1 and CDR2 (germline): GTSNPN, SVGIG (reference sequence). After removal of 0 bases from V and 4 bases from J, the junction contained 6 bases not matched to a gene. Here the CDR3 DNA reads TGTGCCTGGAGTGTATCGGCCAGGGGGAATCAGCCCCAGCATTTT. Its translation is CAWSVSARGNQPQHF.

The chain is built from TRBV5-4 and TRBJ2-2; possibly TRBD1 for D (6 bases). V was clipped by 4 bases and J by 8 bases, with 18 bases between them. The CDR3 runs to 15 residues. Germline lookup yields CDR1 SGHNT and CDR2 YYREEE (reference sequence). CDR3 in DNA: TGTGCCAGCAGCCCCGGATCACAGGGTCCGGGGGAGCTGTTTTTT. It translates to CASSPGSQGPGELFF.

This chain connects TRBV28 to TRBJ2-1; 11 bases are a match to TRBD2. CDR1 MDHEN and CDR2 SYDVKM come from the germline V gene. Trimming cost V 7 bases and J 6 bases; bases outside gene matches: 11. The CDR3 is 16 residues long. The CDR3: CASTSYSGGALNEQFF. The DNA of the CDR3 is TGTGCCAGCACATCTTATAGCGGGGGGGCCCTCAATGAGCAGTTCTTC. Drawing the rest from reference TRBV28 and TRBJ2-1, the complete variable domain is DVKVTQSSRYLVKRTGEKVFLECVQDMDHENMFWYRQDPGLGLRLIYFSYDVKMKEKGDIPEGYSVSREKKERFSLILESASTNQTSMYLCASTSYSGGALNEQFFGPGTRLTVL.

The CDR3 loop is CASSPHQGQASSYEQYF. CDR3 in DNA: TGTGCCAGCAGTCCTCATCAAGGCCAAGCTAGCTCCTACGAGCAGTACTTC. The chain recombines TRBV27 with TRBJ2-7; D gene unclear. The V end was cut by 5 bases, the J end by 0 bases, with 20 bases between. Germline V gene lookup returns CDR1 MNHEY and CDR2 SMNVEV (reference sequence). The CDR3 extends over 17 amino acids.

The gene calls are TRBV6-6 and TRBJ2-5, with 7 bases aligning to TRBD1. Germline assignment: CDR1 MNHNY and CDR2 SVGAGI (reference sequence). Trimming took 2 bases from V and 4 from J; bases not matched to a gene: 7. This CDR3 is built from 15 residues. The CDR3 bases are TGTGCCAGCAGTTACACCCCGGGACAGAGAGAGACCCAGTACTTC. This encodes CASSYTPGQRETQYF.

CDR3 loop: CASSKAGGQFF. As DNA, the CDR3 is TGTGCCAGCAGTAAAGCGGGGGGACAGTTCTTC. This chain joins TRBV13 and TRBJ2-1, with 9 bases fitting TRBD2. The CDR3 spans 11 residues. Germline values: CDR1 PRHDT, CDR2 FYEKMQ (reference sequence). V dropped 6 bases and J dropped 13; count of bases not matched to a gene: 4. Full variable domain (missing parts from reference TRBV13 and TRBJ2-1): AAGVIQSPRHLIKEKRETATLKCYPIPRHDTVYWYQQGPGQDPQFLISFYEKMQSDKGSIPDRFSAQQFSDYHSELNMSSLELGDSALYFCASSKAGGQFFGPGTRLTVL.

This rearrangement joins TRBV19 to TRBJ1-5; D is unresolved. V was shortened by 5 bases and J by 3 bases, with 14 bases between the two germline ends. This CDR3 has 15 amino acids. From germline, CDR1 is LNHDA and CDR2 SQIVND (reference sequence). CDR3 coding DNA: TGTGCCAGTAGTCGCCCTGGGAGTTCCAATCAGCCCCAGCATTTT. Translation gives CASSRPGSSNQPQHF.

This chain uses TRBV24-1 with TRBJ1-1; D is possibly TRBD1 (5 bases). Trimming left V 7 bases short and J 5 bases short, with 22 bases between. The CDR3 sequence is 16 residues long. Germline CDR1 reads KGHDR; CDR2 reads SFDVKD. The DNA for the CDR3 is TGTGCCACCAGCATATCCGTTGGCGGGGGAGGGACTGAAGCTTTCTTT. Its translation is CATSISVGGGGTEAFF.

The genes are TRBV2 and TRBJ2-5; possible D gene TRBD1, 5 bases. The V end lost 5 bases, the J end lost 5 bases, and 15 bases lay between the germline ends. This CDR3 comprises 14 residues. Germline-derived CDR1 and CDR2 are SNHLY and FYNNEI. In nucleotides, the CDR3 is TGTGCCAGCAGTCTCGACAGCCCGAGGGAGACCCAGTACTTC. This codes for CASSLDSPRETQYF.

The gene calls are TRBV5-5 and TRBJ2-3; 8 positions agree with TRBD2. Germline V lookup: CDR1 SGHKS, CDR2 YYEKEE (reference sequence). This CDR3 is 14 amino acids long. V gave up 6 bases and J gave up 4 bases; unmatched junction bases: 7. The CDR3 reads CASMSGRPPDTQYF. The CDR3 nucleotides are TGTGCCAGCATGAGCGGGAGACCTCCAGATACGCAGTATTTT. Supplemented by reference TRBV5-5 and TRBJ2-3, the full variable domain reads DAGVTQSPTHLIKTRGQQVTLRCSPISGHKSVSWYQQVLGQGPQFIFQYYEKEERGRGNFPDRFSARQFPNYSSELNVNALLLGDSALYLCASMSGRPPDTQYFGPGTRLTVL.